These 25 T cell receptor beta chains were sequenced from one sample in a study of shared clonotypes between healthy human individuals. Generated by immunoSEQ multiplex PCR, the TCRdb table keeps only in-frame clones and is missing some. This sample yields under 1,100,000 clones, of which about 75% are seen a single time; roughly 1.4% belongs to the top ten. The sample was memory CD4+ T cells sorted from blood. Subset in this sample: CD45RA-negative fraction. These receptors all stem from a man younger than 35 in good health.

This clone was detected many times. The V call is TRBV6-5, the J call TRBJ2-7; D is unclear. The V end lost 10 bases, the J end lost 3 bases, and 13 bases lay between the germline ends. Germline V gene data show CDR1 as MNHEY and CDR2 as SVGAGI. The CDR3 is made up of 12 amino acids. The DNA of the CDR3 is TGTGCCACCCGGTCAGACCGCTACGAGCAGTACTTC. Translation gives CATRSDRYEQYF.

The genes are TRBV11-2 and TRBJ2-2; 7 bases match TRBD1. The CDR3 is made up of 16 amino acids. From germline, CDR1 is SGHAT and CDR2 FQNNGV. V was clipped by 4 bases and J by 7 bases; unmatched bases: 12. CDR3 residues: CASSSGDRVRHGELFF. The CDR3 DNA follows: TGTGCCAGCAGCTCCGGAGACAGGGTACGACACGGGGAGCTGTTTTTT.

A note on this clone: Other DNA sequences in the same sample also yield this CDR3. This chain joins TRBV5-1 and TRBJ2-3; D is unresolved. Trimming removed 3 bases at V and 6 bases at J, with 5 bases between. Germline V gene lookup returns CDR1 SGHRS and CDR2 YFSETQ. The CDR3 is 11 residues long. CDR3 sequence: CASSSADTQYF. The CDR3 DNA reads as TGCGCCAGCAGCTCGGCGGATACGCAGTATTTT. Combining the CDR3 with reference TRBV5-1 and TRBJ2-3 gives the whole variable domain KAGVTQTPRYLIKTRGQQVTLSCSPISGHRSVSWYQQTPGQGLQFLFEYFSETQRNKGNFPGRFSGRQFSNSRSEMNVSTLELGDSALYLCASSSADTQYFGPGTRLTVL.

As to this clone: Other nucleotide sequences in the sample specify the same CDR3. The rearrangement uses TRBV5-1 and TRBJ2-2, with 7 bases fitting TRBD1. The ends lost 0 bases at V and 4 bases at J; junction bases unmatched: 3. There are 15 residues in the CDR3. The germline CDR1 and CDR2 sequences are SGHRS and YFSETQ. This chain's CDR3 is CASSLGTGGTGELFF. CDR3 sequence (DNA): TGCGCCAGCAGCTTGGGGACAGGAGGCACCGGGGAGCTGTTTTTT.

This sequence joins TRBV2 and TRBJ2-1, with 12 bases lining up with TRBD2. The V gene's germline CDR1 is SNHLY and CDR2 FYNNEI. V was pared by 4 bases and J by 6 bases, with 7 bases of the junction left unmatched. The CDR3 contains 16 residues. The CDR3 loop is CASSGPSGRAVNEQFF. The CDR3 region has the DNA TGTGCCAGCAGTGGCCCTAGCGGGAGGGCCGTCAATGAGCAGTTCTTC.

The chain is built from TRBV6-1 and TRBJ1-4; the D is unclear. CDR1 is MNHNS, CDR2 SASEGT, per germline. Trimming left V 4 bases short and J 5 bases short, with 8 bases between. The CDR3 consists of 13 residues. CDR3 protein: CASSARQNEKLFF. The DNA for the CDR3 is TGTGCCAGCAGTGCCCGGCAGAATGAAAAACTGTTTTTT.

The chain couples TRBV11-2 to TRBJ1-2, with a tentative D call TRBD1 (5 bases). CDR1 and CDR2 (germline): SGHAT, FQNNGV. Trimming left V 0 bases short and J 8 bases short, with 16 bases between. The CDR3 runs 15 residues. CDR3 sequence reads: CASSLDWGTFEGYTF. The CDR3 coding sequence is TGTGCCAGCAGCTTAGACTGGGGGACCTTTGAAGGCTACACCTTC.

The CDR3 bases are TGCGCCAGCAGCCCGGGTGATGGGACAGGGGGCTTCTACGAGCAGTACTTC. It translates to CASSPGDGTGGFYEQYF. The rearrangement joins TRBV5-1 to TRBJ2-7, with 12 bases that match TRBD1. The CDR3 is 17 residues long. Germline CDR1 SGHRS, CDR2 YFSETQ. The trim removed 4 bases at V and 3 bases at J, leaving 11 bases unmatched.

This CDR3 is CASSDRVNSPLHF. The CDR3, as DNA: TGTGCCAGCTCGGACAGGGTAAATTCACCCCTCCACTTT. This chain links TRBV27 with TRBJ1-6; 8 nucleotides line up with TRBD1. The CDR3 runs to 13 residues. Trimming at V came to 8 bases and at J to 7 bases, leaving 4 bases not matched to a gene. Per germline, CDR1 MNHEY and CDR2 SMNVEV (reference sequence).

The rearrangement joins TRBV5-1 to TRBJ1-4, with 8 bases identical to TRBD1. Trimming at V came to 2 bases and at J to 8 bases, leaving 11 bases not matched to a gene. Germline V gene lookup returns CDR1 SGHRS and CDR2 YFSETQ. This CDR3 comprises 16 residues. The chain's CDR3 is CASSFSPGQGGEKLFF. In nucleotides, the CDR3 is TGCGCCAGCAGCTTTAGCCCCGGACAGGGCGGCGAAAAACTGTTTTTT.

The gene calls are TRBV6-6 and TRBJ1-2; D unclear. V was clipped by 6 bases and J by 0 bases, with 17 bases between them. The CDR3 totals 16 residues. Looked up from germline, CDR1 is MNHNY and CDR2 is SVGAGI (reference sequence). The CDR3 nucleotides are TGTGCCAGCAGCCTGGGTGTACTTAGGGCTAACTATGGCTACACCTTC. Residues: CASSLGVLRANYGYTF.

This clone has more than one count but fewer than ten. The rearrangement uses TRBV4-3 and TRBJ2-5, with a weak D call TRBD2 (6 bases). CDR1 and CDR2 from the germline V gene are LGHNA and YSLEER. The CDR3 loop spans 15 amino acids. Trimming pared 4 bases from V and 4 bases from J, leaving 16 bases between. The CDR3: CASSRGTLEVETQYF. The CDR3 DNA reads TGCGCCAGCAGCCGAGGGACTCTGGAGGTAGAGACCCAGTACTTC.

This clone occurred a few times. The V call is TRBV6-5, the J call TRBJ2-7, with D unresolved. The CDR3 is 12 residues long. Germline V CDR1 and CDR2: MNHEY, SVGAGI. The V gene lost 6 bases and the J gene lost 7 bases, with 13 bases spanning the gap. The CDR3: CASRSPGSEQYF. In DNA form, the CDR3 reads TGTGCCAGCAGGAGTCCCGGAAGTGAGCAGTACTTC.

The gene calls are TRBV2 and TRBJ2-7; D is perhaps TRBD1 (5 bases). V was cut by 8 bases and J by 0 bases, with 11 bases left in between. Germline V gene sequence: CDR1 SNHLY, CDR2 FYNNEI. There are 13 residues in the CDR3. CDR3 in amino acids: CASLQVPSYEQYF. CDR3 in DNA: TGTGCCAGCCTACAGGTTCCCTCCTACGAGCAGTACTTC.

The rearrangement links TRBV4-3 to TRBJ2-3, with D tentatively TRBD1 or TRBD2 (7 bases each). Trimming shortened V by 2 bases and J by 0 bases, and 9 bases separated the two germline ends. The length of the CDR3 is 15 residues. CDR1 and CDR2 (germline): LGHNA, YSLEER. CDR3 coding DNA: TGCGCCAGCAGCCAACAGGGGGGGAGCACAGATACGCAGTATTTT. Amino acids: CASSQQGGSTDTQYF.

The V gene is TRBV5-6, the J gene TRBJ1-6, with D unresolved. This CDR3 has 14 residues. From germline, CDR1 is SGHDT and CDR2 YYEEEE. The V end was cut by 1 base, the J end by 8 bases, with 10 bases between. CDR3 region: CASSLHRSDSPLHF. CDR3 coding DNA: TGTGCCAGCAGCTTGCACCGTTCAGATTCACCCCTCCACTTT. Filled out from reference TRBV5-6 and TRBJ1-6, the complete variable domain reads DAGVTQSPTHLIKTRGQQVTLRCSPKSGHDTVSWYQQALGQGPQFIFQYYEEEERQRGNFPDRFSGHQFPNYSSELNVNALLLGDSALYLCASSLHRSDSPLHFGNGTRLTVT.

The V and J genes are TRBV5-6 and TRBJ1-3, with D maybe TRBD1 (6 bases). The CDR3 contains 14 residues. The V gene lost 3 bases and the J gene lost 0 bases, with 7 bases spanning the gap. Germline V lookup: CDR1 SGHDT, CDR2 YYEEEE. In DNA form, the CDR3 reads TGTGCCAGCAGCTCACAGGGCTCTGGAAACACCATATATTTT. This codes for CASSSQGSGNTIYF. The complete variable domain, with remaining parts taken from reference TRBV5-6 and TRBJ1-3, reads DAGVTQSPTHLIKTRGQQVTLRCSPKSGHDTVSWYQQALGQGPQFIFQYYEEEERQRGNFPDRFSGHQFPNYSSELNVNALLLGDSALYLCASSSQGSGNTIYFGEGSWLTVV.

V usage is TRBV12-5 and J usage is TRBJ2-6; D is perhaps TRBD2 (5 bases). Germline CDR1 LGHNT, CDR2 FRNRAP. The V gene lost 8 bases and the J gene lost 0 bases, with 17 bases spanning the gap. The CDR3 is 17 residues long. CDR3 region: CASQLGLSPSGANVLTF. CDR3 DNA sequence: TGTGCTAGTCAACTCGGACTCTCCCCCTCTGGGGCCAACGTCCTGACTTTC.

The chain employs TRBV7-8 and TRBJ1-3, with D perhaps TRBD1 (5 bases). This CDR3 comprises 12 residues. V was cut by 3 bases and J by 14 bases, with 14 bases left in between. The germline CDR1 and CDR2 sequences are SGHVS and FQNEAQ. The CDR3 bases are TGTGCCAGCAGCTTCGGGCAGGGCATGGTATATTTT. It translates to CASSFGQGMVYF.

CDR3 in DNA: TGTGCCATCAGTGAGTCGACGGTGGCATCCGAGCAGTACTTC. It translates to CAISESTVASEQYF. The V call is TRBV10-3, the J call TRBJ2-7; no definite D call. Germline assignment: CDR1 ENHRY and CDR2 SYGVKD. This CDR3 has 14 amino acids. V was trimmed by 0 bases and J by 6 bases, leaving 12 bases between them.

This clone came up once. The CDR3 DNA reads TGTGCCAGCAGTTACTCGTTGGGGGAAACTGAAGCTTTCTTT. It codes for CASSYSLGETEAFF. The rearrangement joins TRBV6-5 to TRBJ1-1; possible D gene TRBD1, 5 bases. This CDR3 has 14 residues. V was clipped by 0 bases and J by 5 bases, with 10 bases between them. Germline values: CDR1 MNHEY, CDR2 SVGAGI.

The chain employs TRBV10-2 and TRBJ2-2; 9 bases are a match to TRBD2. V shed 8 bases and J 4 bases; nucleotides not matched to a gene: 5. Germline loops: CDR1 WSHSY, CDR2 SAAADI. The CDR3 is 14 residues long. The CDR3 bases are TGCGCCAGCGGGGGTAGCGGGAGCACCGGGGAGCTGTTTTTT. Amino acid sequence: CASGGSGSTGELFF.

As concerns this clone: Other DNA sequences in this specimen translate into the identical CDR3. The chain recombines TRBV11-2 with TRBJ2-1, with 12 nucleotides matching TRBD2. Germline-derived CDR1 and CDR2 are SGHAT and FQNNGV. V shed 2 bases, J shed 7 bases, and the junction held 3 bases outside the gene matches. This CDR3 is 15 amino acids long. The CDR3 nucleotides are TGTGCCAGCAGCTTAAGACTAGCGGGGGTAAATGAGCAGTTCTTC. Encoded protein: CASSLRLAGVNEQFF.

This chain joins TRBV27 and TRBJ2-4; 9 bases are a match to TRBD2. Germline V gene lookup returns CDR1 MNHEY and CDR2 SMNVEV (reference sequence). The J segment lost 6 bases and the V segment lost 6 bases, leaving 9 bases of the junction unmatched. The length of the CDR3 is 15 residues. The CDR3 loop is CASSPYRGGGNIQYF. The CDR3, as DNA: TGTGCCAGCAGCCCTTATCGCGGGGGGGGAAACATTCAGTACTTC.

A few counts support this clone. V and J are TRBV6-1 and TRBJ2-2; D gene ambiguous. Germline assignment: CDR1 MNHNS and CDR2 SASEGT. V gave up 4 bases and J gave up 1 base, with 4 bases separating them. The CDR3 contains 13 residues. In DNA form, the CDR3 reads TGTGCCAGCAGTGGACTGAACACCGGGGAGCTGTTTTTT. Translation gives CASSGLNTGELFF.